This TCR beta chain was identified in a study of control samples from healthy donors and cancer patients. Clones were read by immunoSEQ multiplex PCR, and TCRdb kept only the in-frame ones, dropping some. Of over 55,000 clones listed, less than 95% are singletons. This CDR3 is built from 12 residues. V lost 0 bases to trimming and J lost 5 bases, with 5 bases between them. CDR1 SGHDT and CDR2 YYEEEE come from the germline V gene. This sequence was found in a man between 25 and 39 years old with colorectal cancer. The rearrangement joins TRBV5-6 to TRBJ1-2; no clear D. Sequencing was carried out using PBMCs. The CDR3 DNA follows: TGTGCCAGCAGCTTGGCCAGATATGGCTACACCTTC. This sequence encodes CASSLARYGYTF.